Below, 23 T cell receptor beta chains from the same sample are listed, as sequenced in a study of T-cell reconstitution after alpha-beta-depleted transplantation in children. Unique molecular identifiers were used to barcode this TCRbeta library. TCRdb itself ran the PCR reads through MiXCR, one entry per CDR3 protein. The table has about 350,000 distinct CDR3 sequences, roughly 16% seen once. The sequencing used PBMCs, mostly from graft donor cells, collected 360 days after TCRalphabeta/CD19-depleted stem cell transplant. The receptors derive from a male patient aged 2 to 10 who had a stem cell transplant for acute lymphoblastic leukemia, so the T cells may come from the graft donor.

The chain joins TRBV10-1 to TRBJ2-7; 10 nucleotides agree with TRBD2. J was trimmed by 8 bases and V by 2 bases; bases with no gene match: 12. Germline-derived CDR1 and CDR2 are WNHNN and SYGVQD (reference sequence). This CDR3 has 16 amino acids. The CDR3, as DNA: TGCGCCAGCAGTGAGGTCCGGCTAGCGGGAGAGGTGAAGCAGTACTTC. Its translation: CASSEVRLAGEVKQYF.

This clonotype was counted many times. The J gene is TRBJ2-1, the V gene TRBV18, with D perhaps being TRBD1 or TRBD2 (5 bases each). Per the germline V gene, CDR1 is KGHSH and CDR2 is LQKENI. The V end lost 3 bases, the J end lost 7 bases, and 31 bases lay between the germline ends. The length of the CDR3 is 20 residues. CDR3 in amino acids: CASSPLANWLGEAERNEQFF. For the CDR3, the DNA is TGTGCCAGCTCACCCTTGGCGAATTGGCTAGGGGAAGCGGAGAGGAATGAGCAGTTCTTC.

This chain links TRBV6-1 with TRBJ2-5; D unresolved. The germline V gene has CDR1 MNHNS and CDR2 SASEGT. Trimming stripped 4 bases from V and 0 bases from J, with 9 bases between. The CDR3 extends over 14 amino acids. CDR3 nucleotides: TGTGCCAGCAGTGGCCGACTGAACCAAGAGACCCAGTACTTC. This gives the protein CASSGRLNQETQYF.

The V and J genes are TRBV7-8 and TRBJ2-5; 10 bases align to TRBD2. The CDR3 extends over 14 amino acids. CDR1 is SGHVS, CDR2 FQNEAQ, per germline. The ends lost 2 bases at V and 5 bases at J; junction bases unmatched: 2. The DNA of the CDR3 is TGTGCCAGCAGCTTAAAGACTAGCGGGGAGACCCAGTACTTC. Translating it yields CASSLKTSGETQYF.

This clonotype has ten or more counts. The V gene is TRBV7-2, the J gene TRBJ2-1; possibly TRBD1 for D (6 bases). The CDR3 runs 14 residues. V was clipped by 6 bases and J by 3 bases, with 12 bases between them. Germline CDR1 and CDR2: SGHTA and FQGNSA. CDR3 in amino acids: CASSRGGSYNEQFF. CDR3 nucleotide sequence: TGTGCCAGCAGTCGAGGGGGAAGCTACAATGAGCAGTTCTTC.

Only a few counts were recorded for this clonotype. The chain is built from TRBV4-2 and TRBJ2-3, with D hard to call. Between the trimmed V and J ends, which lost 0 bases and 1 base, there was a span of 8 bases. There are 15 residues in the CDR3. Per germline, CDR1 LGHNA and CDR2 YNFKEQ. Here the CDR3 reads CASSQDGSRTDTQYF. CDR3 in DNA: TGTGCCAGCAGCCAAGACGGGTCTCGCACAGATACGCAGTATTTT.

This chain links TRBV20-1 with TRBJ1-5, with a weak D call TRBD1 (5 bases). This CDR3 is built from 14 residues. Trimming stripped 1 base from V and 4 bases from J, with 11 bases between. Per the germline V gene, CDR1 is DFQATT and CDR2 is SNEGSKA (reference sequence). CDR3 region: CSARVGHENQPQHF. The CDR3 DNA sequence: TGCAGTGCTAGAGTAGGACACGAAAATCAGCCCCAGCATTTT.

This clonotype was detected only once. This chain connects TRBV15 to TRBJ2-1, with 7 bases aligning to TRBD2. The trim removed 1 base at V and 2 bases at J, leaving 14 bases unmatched. This CDR3 has 19 amino acids. Germline lookup yields CDR1 LNHNV and CDR2 YYDKDF (reference sequence). The DNA of the CDR3 is TGTGCCACCAGCAGAGTGGTTAGGCCGGGAGGAGTTCCCTACAATGAGCAGTTCTTC. Protein sequence: CATSRVVRPGGVPYNEQFF.

This clonotype has a handful of counts. The genes are TRBV7-2 and TRBJ2-7; D call uncertain. Germline CDR1 and CDR2: SGHTA and FQGNSA. V was shortened by 5 bases and J by 7 bases, with 9 bases between the two germline ends. The CDR3 has 11 residues. The CDR3 loop is CASSLLSEQYF. The CDR3 nucleotides read TGTGCCAGCAGCCTCTTAAGTGAGCAGTACTTC.

This clonotype showed up just a few times. The V and J genes are TRBV7-9 and TRBJ2-7; 7 nucleotides align to TRBD1. The trim removed 5 bases at V and 7 bases at J, leaving 5 bases unmatched. The CDR3 runs 12 residues. From germline, CDR1 is SEHNR and CDR2 FQNEAQ (reference sequence). The DNA of the CDR3 is TGTGCCAGCAGCCCGGACAGGAGGGAGCAGTACTTC. It encodes CASSPDRREQYF.

J is TRBJ2-5 and V is TRBV27, with TRBD2 matching 7 bases. This CDR3 region has 12 residues. The J segment lost 9 bases and the V segment lost 3 bases, leaving 4 bases of the junction unmatched. Germline lookup yields CDR1 MNHEY and CDR2 SMNVEV (reference sequence). The CDR3 nucleotides are TGTGCCAGCAGTTTGGGGGGGGGACCCCAGTACTTC. Residues: CASSLGGGPQYF.

This clonotype was picked up a small number of times. V usage is TRBV5-1 and J usage is TRBJ1-2; possible D gene TRBD1, 5 bases. The V end lost 7 bases, the J end lost 3 bases, and 10 bases lay between the germline ends. The CDR3 loop spans 12 amino acids. Germline lookup yields CDR1 SGHRS and CDR2 YFSETQ. In DNA, the CDR3 is TGCGCCAGCCGCCGGGACTACTATGGCTACACCTTC. As protein: CASRRDYYGYTF.

The CDR3 nucleotides are TGTGCCAGCAGCCAAGAAGGGACAGGGGATCAGCCCCAGCATTTT. The encoded protein is CASSQEGTGDQPQHF. The chain joins TRBV4-2 to TRBJ1-5, with 10 bases that match TRBD1. Trimming at V came to 0 bases and at J to 5 bases, leaving 1 base not matched to a gene. CDR3 length equals 15 residues. CDR1 is LGHNA, CDR2 YNFKEQ, per germline.

This clonotype was seen a few times. CDR3 loop: CASSQAAGGPYEQYF. CDR3 sequence (DNA): TGTGCCAGCAGCCAAGCGGCGGGAGGGCCTTACGAGCAGTACTTC. The chain is built from TRBV3-1 and TRBJ2-7; the match to TRBD2 covers 9 bases. Germline CDR1 LGHDT, CDR2 YNNKEL (reference sequence). After removal of 1 base from V and 4 bases from J, the junction contained 5 bases not matched to a gene. The CDR3 loop spans 15 amino acids.

This clonotype was recorded a few times. The genes are TRBV28 and TRBJ2-1; D unclear. V lost 10 bases to trimming and J lost 4 bases, with 8 bases between them. CDR1 is MDHEN and CDR2 is SYDVKM in the germline V gene. The CDR3 has 11 residues. The CDR3 here is CATTRYNEQFF. CDR3 coding DNA: TGTGCCACCACCCGATACAATGAGCAGTTCTTC.

This clonotype occurred a few times. The chain links TRBV28 to TRBJ1-5, with TRBD1 matching over 8 bases. CDR3 length: 17 amino acids. Germline CDR1 reads MDHEN; CDR2 reads SYDVKM. With V trimmed by 2 bases and J by 2 bases, 8 bases remained unmatched. The CDR3 coding sequence is TGTGCCAGCAGTTTACAGCCCAGGGGGCGCGGCAATCAGCCCCAGCATTTT. Its translation: CASSLQPRGRGNQPQHF.

This rearrangement joins TRBV4-3 to TRBJ2-7, with 9 positions matching TRBD2. J lost 1 base, V lost 1 base, and 5 bases had no gene match. The length of the CDR3 is 16 residues. Germline-derived CDR1 and CDR2 are LGHNA and YSLEER. The CDR3 coding sequence is TGCGCCAGCAGCCAAGCGACTAGCGGTTTTTCCTACGAGCAGTACTTC. Translated: CASSQATSGFSYEQYF.

The chain links TRBV6-1 to TRBJ1-5; a possible D gene is TRBD1 (6 bases). This CDR3 contains 13 residues. Germline V lookup: CDR1 MNHNS, CDR2 SASEGT. The V end was cut by 6 bases, the J end by 5 bases, with 11 bases between. The chain's CDR3 is CASRQGPHQPQHF. The DNA of the CDR3 is TGTGCCAGCAGACAGGGCCCCCATCAGCCCCAGCATTTT.

The table lists this clonotype with a few counts. J is TRBJ2-2 and V is TRBV4-2, with 7 nucleotides matching TRBD1. Germline CDR1 is LGHNA and CDR2 is YNFKEQ. Trimming took 4 bases from V and 1 from J; bases not matched to a gene: 3. CDR3 length: 15 amino acids. CDR3 residues: CASSPHRGNTGELFF. As DNA, the CDR3 is TGTGCCAGCAGCCCCCACAGGGGGAACACCGGGGAGCTGTTTTTT.

This clonotype was observed at least ten times. The J gene is TRBJ2-7, the V gene TRBV4-2, with D hard to call. This CDR3 has 12 amino acids. Looked up from germline, CDR1 is LGHNA and CDR2 is YNFKEQ. The V end was cut by 0 bases, the J end by 2 bases, with 2 bases between. This chain's CDR3 is CASSQDTYEQYF. In nucleotides, the CDR3 is TGTGCCAGCAGCCAAGACACCTACGAGCAGTACTTC.

This clonotype appeared a few times. V is TRBV28 and J is TRBJ2-7, with D perhaps TRBD1 or TRBD2 (5 bases each). V was cut by 4 bases and J by 4 bases, with 17 bases left in between. This CDR3 is 15 amino acids long. Germline V CDR1 and CDR2: MDHEN, SYDVKM. The CDR3 DNA is TGTGCCAGCAGTTCCCTTTGGGGCGGGCGTTACGAGCAGTACTTC. Its translation is CASSSLWGGRYEQYF.

The rearrangement links TRBV6-1 to TRBJ1-4; possible D gene TRBD1, 5 bases. Germline V lookup: CDR1 MNHNS, CDR2 SASEGT. The V and J ends lost 5 bases and 10 bases respectively, with 14 bases between them. There are 13 residues in the CDR3. CDR3 sequence reads: CASSLGTLGKLFF. CDR3 in DNA: TGTGCCAGCAGTCTCGGGACTTTGGGAAAACTGTTTTTT.

This clonotype was detected a few times. The chain is built from TRBV28 and TRBJ1-5; no firm D call. Germline CDR1 reads MDHEN; CDR2 reads SYDVKM. V lost 3 bases and J 3 bases, leaving 3 bases between the germline ends. CDR3 size: 12 residues. Here the CDR3 DNA reads TGTGCCAGCAGTTTGACCAATCAGCCCCAGCATTTT. This translates into CASSLTNQPQHF.